This TCR beta chain derives from a study of blood T cell repertoires in COVID-19. Overall study: Italy, Spain and the United States were the sources of the convalescent and acute COVID-19 samples. T cells, B-cell-depleted T cells, or PBMCs supplied cDNA or gDNA.

Repertoires were generated with immunoSEQ multiplex PCR, while TCRdb's copy carries only in-frame clones and drops some. The repertoire holds around 190,000 clones, with 82% as singletons. Patients from Seattle were sampled longitudinally, starting during active infection. Germline V gives CDR1 LNHDA, CDR2 SQIVND (reference sequence). V lost 8 bases and J 0 bases, leaving 15 bases between the germline ends. The CDR3 is made up of 15 amino acids. Material: peripheral blood. The J gene is TRBJ2-3, the V gene TRBV19; the D gene is possibly TRBD2 (7 bases). This TCR was recovered from a woman aged 55-69 years with COVID-19, enrolled during active disease. CDR3: CASGMGGGSTDTQYF. The DNA of the CDR3 is TGTGCCAGTGGCATGGGAGGGGGGAGCACAGATACGCAGTATTTT.